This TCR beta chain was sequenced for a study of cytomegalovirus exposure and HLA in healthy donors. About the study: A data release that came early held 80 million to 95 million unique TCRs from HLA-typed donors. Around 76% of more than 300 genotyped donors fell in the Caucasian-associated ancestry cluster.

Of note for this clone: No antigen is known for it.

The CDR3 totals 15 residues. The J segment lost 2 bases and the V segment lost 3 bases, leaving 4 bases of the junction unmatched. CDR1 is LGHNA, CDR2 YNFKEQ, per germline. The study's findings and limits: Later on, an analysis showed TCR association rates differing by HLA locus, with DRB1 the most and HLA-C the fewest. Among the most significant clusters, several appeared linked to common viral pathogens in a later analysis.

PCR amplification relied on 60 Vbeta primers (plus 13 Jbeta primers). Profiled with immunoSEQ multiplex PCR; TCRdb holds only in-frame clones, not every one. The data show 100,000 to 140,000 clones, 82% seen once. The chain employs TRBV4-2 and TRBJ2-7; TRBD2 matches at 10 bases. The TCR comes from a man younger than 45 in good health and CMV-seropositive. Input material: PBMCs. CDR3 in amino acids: CASSHLAGETYEQYF. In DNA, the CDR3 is TGTGCCAGCAGCCACCTAGCGGGGGAAACCTACGAGCAGTACTTC.